A single sample gave rise to the 30 T cell receptor beta chains below, sequenced in a study of cytomegalovirus exposure and HLA in healthy donors. The PCR contained 60 Vbeta and 13 Jbeta primers. Assay used: immunoSEQ multiplex PCR; TCRdb lists only in-frame clones, some missing. Here the sample spans around 220,000 clones, approximately 79% being singletons. The material sequenced was PBMCs. The origin of the receptors is a man aged 18 to 29 in good health and CMV-seronegative.

The chain carries TRBV7-2 and TRBJ2-7; D is possibly TRBD1 (6 bases). The CDR3 is made up of 15 amino acids. V lost 2 bases and J 7 bases, leaving 18 bases between the germline ends. Per the germline V gene, CDR1 is SGHTA and CDR2 is FQGNSA. In nucleotides, the CDR3 is TGTGCCAGCAGCTTATGGAACAGAGGCCAGGGGGAGCAGTACTTC. Translating it yields CASSLWNRGQGEQYF.

This chain joins TRBV27 and TRBJ1-6; 8 bases fit TRBD1. There are 14 residues in the CDR3. V lost 6 bases, J lost 9 bases, and 7 bases stayed unmatched. Germline-derived CDR1 and CDR2 are MNHEY and SMNVEV (reference sequence). The chain's CDR3 is CASRTGVGLSPLHF. The DNA of the CDR3 is TGTGCCAGCAGGACAGGGGTGGGCCTTTCACCCCTCCACTTT.

The V call is TRBV27, the J call TRBJ2-1; D might be TRBD1 (6 bases). The germline CDR1 and CDR2 sequences are MNHEY and SMNVEV (reference sequence). The CDR3 contains 13 residues. V was shortened by 3 bases and J by 8 bases, with 11 bases between the two germline ends. The CDR3 loop reads CASSFSGAHEQFF. The CDR3 DNA reads as TGTGCCAGCAGTTTCTCAGGGGCTCATGAGCAGTTCTTC.

This clone occurred a few times. V usage is TRBV2 and J usage is TRBJ2-3; TRBD2 matches 9 bases. This CDR3 is built from 14 residues. V was clipped by 8 bases and J by 7 bases; unmatched bases: 10. Germline lookup yields CDR1 SNHLY and CDR2 FYNNEI. CDR3 region: CASGGLASDNTQYF. The CDR3 DNA follows: TGTGCCAGCGGGGGACTAGCAAGCGACAATACGCAGTATTTT.

The rearrangement joins TRBV5-1 to TRBJ2-2; no clear D gene. This CDR3 contains 13 residues. Trimming removed 4 bases at V and 6 bases at J, with 10 bases between. The germline CDR1 and CDR2 sequences are SGHRS and YFSETQ. This CDR3 reads CASSTSEAGELFF. The CDR3, as DNA: TGCGCCAGCAGCACGTCAGAGGCCGGGGAGCTGTTTTTT.

The chain uses TRBV6-4 and TRBJ1-2, with D tentatively TRBD1 (6 bases). V was clipped by 2 bases and J by 8 bases, with 12 bases between them. The CDR3 is made up of 13 amino acids. Germline V CDR1 and CDR2: MRHNA, SNTAGT. The CDR3 region is CASSDHTGFGYTF. CDR3 coding DNA: TGTGCCAGCAGTGACCATACAGGGTTCGGCTACACCTTC.

The rearrangement uses TRBV7-2 and TRBJ1-4; TRBD1 aligns across 9 bases. The CDR3 spans 14 residues. The V and J ends lost 5 bases and 10 bases, in that order; junction bases with no gene match: 8. CDR1 is SGHTA, CDR2 FQGNSA, per germline. DNA for the CDR3: TGTGCCAGCAGCCCCCGGACAGGGGAAGCAAAACTGTTTTTT. Its protein product is CASSPRTGEAKLFF. The complete variable domain, with remaining parts taken from reference TRBV7-2 and TRBJ1-4, reads GAGVSQSPSNKVTEKGKDVELRCDPISGHTALYWYRQSLGQGLEFLIYFQGNSAPDKSGLPSDRFSAERTGGSVSTLTIQRTQQEDSAVYLCASSPRTGEAKLFFGSGTQLSVL.

The V and J genes are TRBV19 and TRBJ1-4; unclear D gene. Trimming stripped 6 bases from V and 8 bases from J, with 13 bases between. Germline V gene lookup returns CDR1 LNHDA and CDR2 SQIVND (reference sequence). The CDR3 is 13 residues long. The CDR3 sequence is CASRVGGREKLFF. DNA of the CDR3: TGTGCCAGTAGAGTCGGCGGCCGGGAAAAACTGTTTTTT.

The genes are TRBV9 and TRBJ2-7; 12 bases map to TRBD2. Germline V CDR1 and CDR2: SGDLS, YYNGEE. This CDR3 is 15 amino acids long. Trimming at V came to 2 bases and at J to 3 bases, leaving 3 bases not matched to a gene. CDR3 bases: TGTGCCAGCAGCGTCCTAGCGGGAGGGCTCTACGAGCAGTACTTC. Its protein product is CASSVLAGGLYEQYF.

The chain carries TRBV4-1 and TRBJ2-7; possibly TRBD1 for D (6 bases). V lost 4 bases and J lost 3, with 16 bases in between. Looked up from germline, CDR1 is MGHRA and CDR2 is YSYEKL. The CDR3 is 15 amino acids. The chain's CDR3 is CASSPSGHGLYEQYF. CDR3 bases: TGCGCCAGCAGCCCTTCGGGACACGGACTCTACGAGCAGTACTTC.

This chain links TRBV6-5 with TRBJ2-7, with 10 bases identical to TRBD2. Looked up from germline, CDR1 is MNHEY and CDR2 is SVGAGI. V shed 2 bases and J 0 bases; nucleotides not matched to a gene: 4. CDR3 length equals 16 residues. The CDR3 region has the DNA TGTGCCAGCAGTTACGTTGGACTAGCGGACTCCTACGAGCAGTACTTC. This codes for CASSYVGLADSYEQYF.

The chain combines TRBV2 with TRBJ1-5; 9 bases are a match to TRBD1. Germline CDR1 SNHLY, CDR2 FYNNEI. This CDR3 comprises 17 residues. Trimming cost V 3 bases and J 5 bases; bases outside gene matches: 11. The DNA of the CDR3 is TGTGCCAGCAGTGAGCGGACAGGGGTCAAAATAGATCAGCCCCAGCATTTT. It yields the protein CASSERTGVKIDQPQHF.

This clone was found a few times. The chain carries TRBV2 and TRBJ2-7, with a weak D call TRBD1 (5 bases). CDR3 length equals 16 residues. With 3 bases removed from V and 3 bases from J, the gap between germline ends came to 18 bases. CDR1 and CDR2 from the germline V gene are SNHLY and FYNNEI. The CDR3 protein is CASSDPTDNQNYEQYF. DNA of the CDR3: TGTGCCAGCAGTGACCCGACAGACAACCAAAACTACGAGCAGTACTTC.

V is TRBV7-3 and J is TRBJ1-5; tentatively, D is TRBD1 (6 bases). Per germline, CDR1 SGHTA and CDR2 FQGTGA. The CDR3 is made up of 14 amino acids. V lost 2 bases to trimming and J lost 3 bases, with 8 bases between them. DNA of the CDR3: TGTGCCAGCAGCTTAGAGGGGGACAATCAGCCCCAGCATTTT. This translates into CASSLEGDNQPQHF.

This clone was recorded a few times. This chain links TRBV4-3 with TRBJ1-2, with 7 bases that match TRBD1. The CDR3 totals 13 residues. Looked up from germline, CDR1 is LGHNA and CDR2 is YSLEER. The junction had 4 bases not matched to a gene; V was cut back by 1 base and J by 8 bases. The CDR3 is CASSQAAGGGYTF. In DNA form, the CDR3 reads TGCGCCAGCAGCCAAGCGGCAGGGGGAGGCTACACCTTC.

The V gene is TRBV18, the J gene TRBJ2-2; 10 bases fit TRBD1. The CDR3 contains 15 residues. Germline CDR1 reads KGHSH; CDR2 reads LQKENI. V gave up 3 bases and J gave up 6 bases; unmatched junction bases: 4. The CDR3 loop reads CASSPDRGAPGELFF. CDR3 DNA: TGTGCCAGCTCACCGGACAGGGGGGCACCCGGGGAGCTGTTTTTT. The entire variable domain, with the rest obtained from reference TRBV18 and TRBJ2-2, is as follows: NAGVMQNPRHLVRRRGQEARLRCSPMKGHSHVYWYRQLPEEGLKFMVYLQKENIIDESGMPKERFSAEFPKEGPSILRIQQVVRGDSAAYFCASSPDRGAPGELFFGEGSRLTVL.

In this sample, this clone turned up a few times. This chain connects TRBV30 to TRBJ1-3; D may be TRBD1 (6 bases). CDR3 length equals 13 residues. The V gene lost 1 base and the J gene lost 8 bases, with 12 bases spanning the gap. Germline V gene lookup returns CDR1 GTSNPN and CDR2 SVGIG (reference sequence). CDR3 coding DNA: TGTGCCTGGAGTGCACAGGGTAGAGACACCATATATTTT. Translated, it gives CAWSAQGRDTIYF.

This chain links TRBV27 with TRBJ1-6; 7 bases agree with TRBD1. CDR1 and CDR2 from the germline V gene are MNHEY and SMNVEV (reference sequence). The CDR3 covers 17 residues. J lost 8 bases, V lost 2 bases, and 12 bases had no gene match. This chain's CDR3 is CASSLNWAGGDHSPLHF. The CDR3 region has the DNA TGTGCCAGCAGTTTAAATTGGGCAGGGGGTGATCATTCACCCCTCCACTTT.

V gene TRBV30 combines with J gene TRBJ2-7; D is ambiguous. This CDR3 contains 11 residues. The germline gives CDR1 GTSNPN, CDR2 SVGIG (reference sequence). V shed 0 bases and J shed 5 bases, with 5 bases lying between them. CDR3 DNA: TGTGCCTGGAGTGTTCTCGACGAGCAGTACTTC. It specifies CAWSVLDEQYF.

The CDR3, as DNA: TGTGCCAGCAGTTCCCTACGACAGGGGTGGAATGAGCAGTTCTTC. Protein: CASSSLRQGWNEQFF. V is TRBV27 and J is TRBJ2-1, with TRBD1 matching over 8 bases. Germline assignment: CDR1 MNHEY and CDR2 SMNVEV (reference sequence). This CDR3 contains 15 residues. Germline trimming cut 4 bases from V and 7 bases from J; bases unmatched to any gene: 9.

This rearrangement joins TRBV19 to TRBJ1-2; 7 nucleotides agree with TRBD1. The CDR3 runs to 13 residues. J was trimmed by 5 bases and V by 5 bases; bases with no gene match: 5. Looked up from germline, CDR1 is LNHDA and CDR2 is SQIVND (reference sequence). CDR3 in amino acids: CASSPDRRYGYTF. The CDR3 region has the DNA TGTGCCAGTAGTCCGGACAGGCGGTATGGCTACACCTTC.

The rearrangement uses TRBV5-4 and TRBJ2-1; D remains ambiguous. CDR1 and CDR2 (germline): SGHNT, YYREEE (reference sequence). V lost 4 bases and J 6 bases, leaving 11 bases between the germline ends. The CDR3 extends over 13 amino acids. CDR3 in amino acids: CASSPKASNEQFF. CDR3 in DNA: TGTGCCAGCAGCCCAAAAGCGAGCAATGAGCAGTTCTTC.

This clone was observed a single time. This sequence joins TRBV9 and TRBJ1-3; 7 positions match TRBD1. The V and J ends lost 2 bases and 6 bases, in that order; junction bases with no gene match: 8. CDR1 SGDLS and CDR2 YYNGEE come from the germline V gene. The CDR3 is made up of 15 amino acids. The CDR3 is CASSVSLGQENTIYF. The CDR3 region has the DNA TGTGCCAGCAGCGTTAGCCTCGGACAGGAAAACACCATATATTTT.

The V gene is TRBV6-1, the J gene TRBJ2-1; 9 bases agree with TRBD2. Germline CDR1 reads MNHNS; CDR2 reads SASEGT. The CDR3 totals 16 residues. V lost 4 bases, J lost 2 bases, and 6 bases stayed unmatched. For the CDR3, the DNA is TGTGCCAGCAGTGGTAGCGGGGGCCCCCCCTACAATGAGCAGTTCTTC. Protein product: CASSGSGGPPYNEQFF.

V usage is TRBV7-2 and J usage is TRBJ2-5; D is perhaps TRBD2 (5 bases). V shed 3 bases and J shed 3 bases, with 8 bases lying between them. The CDR3 is 13 residues long. Germline CDR1 and CDR2: SGHTA and FQGNSA. CDR3 DNA sequence: TGTGCCAGCAGCTTTTGGGGAGAAGAGACCCAGTACTTC. Protein sequence: CASSFWGEETQYF.

DNA for the CDR3: TGTGCCAGCAGCTTAGGGCAGGTAGCCTACGAGCAGTACTTC. Its protein is CASSLGQVAYEQYF. V is TRBV7-9 and J is TRBJ2-7; D is ambiguous. Germline assignment: CDR1 SEHNR and CDR2 FQNEAQ (reference sequence). CDR3 length: 14 residues. V lost 1 base and J lost 2, with 9 bases in between.

The chain uses TRBV7-2 and TRBJ2-5, with 8 bases aligning to TRBD2. CDR1 is SGHTA and CDR2 is FQGNSA in the germline V gene. The J segment lost 0 bases and the V segment lost 3 bases, leaving 3 bases of the junction unmatched. This CDR3 spans 15 amino acids. CDR3 amino acids: CASSFGLADQETQYF. The CDR3 bases are TGTGCCAGCAGCTTTGGACTAGCAGACCAAGAGACCCAGTACTTC.

This chain uses TRBV9 with TRBJ1-1, with 10 bases matching TRBD1. The CDR3 runs 13 residues. The V and J ends lost 3 bases and 5 bases, in that order; junction bases with no gene match: 1. Per germline, CDR1 SGDLS and CDR2 YYNGEE. The CDR3 region is CASSGTGGTEAFF. As DNA, the CDR3 is TGTGCCAGCAGCGGGACAGGGGGTACTGAAGCTTTCTTT.

This clone was recorded once. The chain joins TRBV19 to TRBJ1-2, with TRBD1 identical over 7 bases. This CDR3 contains 15 residues. Germline CDR1 is LNHDA and CDR2 is SQIVND (reference sequence). V lost 3 bases to trimming and J lost 4 bases; unmatched junction nucleotides: 8. CDR3 bases: TGTGCCAGTAGTATCAGGGGGGTTTCGAGCTATGGCTACACCTTC. Translated, it gives CASSIRGVSSYGYTF.

This rearrangement joins TRBV4-3 to TRBJ2-1; 7 nucleotides line up with TRBD1. There are 17 residues in the CDR3. Trimming took 0 bases from V and 5 from J; bases not matched to a gene: 10. CDR1 and CDR2 from the germline V gene are LGHNA and YSLEER. The CDR3 loop reads CASSQDSRGQLDNEQFF. Written as DNA, the CDR3 is TGCGCCAGCAGCCAAGATAGTAGGGGACAGTTAGACAATGAGCAGTTCTTC.